These 21 T cell receptor beta chains came from one sample sequenced in a study of blood T cell repertoires in COVID-19 (dated by TCRdb to 2020 to 2022). Libraries were constructed by the immunoSEQ multiplex PCR assay. Drawn from immuneACCESS, this table holds only the in-frame rearrangements with V and J called that TCRdb kept. Clones are partly lost; checked studies trace under half to an unresolved V gene and leave the rest unexplained. In this sample the table shows fewer than 250,000 clones, more than 85% of which occur a single time. The top ten clones comprise 0.65% to 0.85% of the sample. The sequencing input was peripheral blood. The receptors were gathered from a man in his forties with acute or convalescent COVID-19.

The chain combines TRBV3-1 (or the pseudogene TRBV3-2) with TRBJ2-1; 7 bases match TRBD2. The CDR3 totals 15 residues. Germline V gene data show CDR1 as LGHDT and CDR2 as YNNKEL (reference sequence). V shed 4 bases, J shed 11 bases, and the junction held 14 bases outside the gene matches. CDR3 in amino acids: CASSLFGDYINQQFF. In DNA, the CDR3 is TGTGCCAGCAGCCTGTTCGGGGACTATATAAATCAGCAGTTCTTC.

The genes are TRBV28 and TRBJ1-1; 12 bases match TRBD1. With V trimmed by 5 bases and J by 3 bases, 4 bases remained unmatched. Germline V CDR1 and CDR2: MDHEN, SYDVKM. The CDR3 has 15 amino acids. The CDR3 loop is CASSGTGGEDTEAFF. CDR3 bases: TGTGCCAGCAGTGGGACAGGGGGCGAGGACACTGAAGCTTTCTTT.

The chain employs TRBV6-5 and TRBJ1-5; D call uncertain. The CDR3 length is 15 residues. The V gene lost 4 bases and the J gene lost 0 bases, with 10 bases spanning the gap. CDR1 MNHEY and CDR2 SVGAGI come from the germline V gene. CDR3 sequence reads: CASSSGLYSNQPQHF. CDR3 DNA sequence: TGTGCCAGCAGTTCGGGTTTGTATAGCAATCAGCCCCAGCATTTT.

The chain carries TRBV2 and TRBJ2-7, with TRBD1 identical over 7 bases. The CDR3 spans 13 residues. In germline, CDR1 is SNHLY, CDR2 FYNNEI. Trimming at V came to 5 bases and at J to 1 base, leaving 2 bases not matched to a gene. The chain's CDR3 is CASSLTGSYEQYF. The CDR3 nucleotides are TGTGCCAGCAGTCTGACAGGGTCCTACGAGCAGTACTTC. The whole variable domain, remainder taken from reference TRBV2 and TRBJ2-7, is EPEVTQTPSHQVTQMGQEVILRCVPISNHLYFYWYRQILGQKVEFLVSFYNNEISEKSEIFDDQFSVERPDGSNFTLKIRSTKLEDSAMYFCASSLTGSYEQYFGPGTRLTVT.

V usage is TRBV2 and J usage is TRBJ2-7, with D possibly matching TRBD1 (5 bases). Germline CDR1 reads SNHLY; CDR2 reads FYNNEI. The CDR3 sequence is 13 residues long. V lost 5 bases and J 5 bases, leaving 13 bases between the germline ends. The CDR3 sequence: CASSYRSRHEQYF. For the CDR3, the DNA is TGTGCCAGCAGTTACAGGTCCAGGCACGAGCAGTACTTC.

This chain uses TRBV3-1 (or the pseudogene TRBV3-2) with TRBJ2-1; D is undetermined. CDR1 is LGHDT and CDR2 is YNNKEL in the germline V gene (reference sequence). This CDR3 comprises 12 residues. Trimming left V 4 bases short and J 8 bases short, with 9 bases between. CDR3 loop: CASSLNSDEQFF. CDR3 bases: TGTGCCAGCAGCCTGAACTCCGATGAGCAGTTCTTC.

This chain uses TRBV18 with TRBJ1-2; maybe TRBD1 (6 bases). Germline V gene sequence: CDR1 KGHSH, CDR2 LQKENI. Trimming stripped 3 bases from V and 5 bases from J, with 10 bases between. The CDR3 has 13 residues. CDR3: CASSPNRDYGYTF. The CDR3 coding sequence is TGTGCCAGCTCACCCAACAGGGATTATGGCTACACCTTC.

This clone came up once. The J gene is TRBJ1-3, the V gene TRBV3-1 (or the pseudogene TRBV3-2); D possibly corresponds to TRBD1 (6 bases). This CDR3 has 17 amino acids. The germline gives CDR1 LGHDT, CDR2 YNNKEL (reference sequence). Trimming took off 4 bases at V and 0 bases at J, with 16 bases between the two ends. CDR3 nucleotide sequence: TGTGCCAGCAGCCTCCTCCGACAGGCCTACTCTGGAAACACCATATATTTT. Translated, it gives CASSLLRQAYSGNTIYF.

The rearrangement uses TRBV5-1 and TRBJ2-4, with TRBD1 matching 7 bases. This CDR3 region has 15 residues. Germline V gene sequence: CDR1 SGHRS, CDR2 YFSETQ. Losses at the gene ends were 0 bases for V and 5 bases for J; bases not matched to a gene: 5. The CDR3 coding sequence is TGCGCCAGCAGCTTGGATTTGGGGACAGAAAACATTCAGTACTTC. It codes for CASSLDLGTENIQYF.

The chain has TRBV28 and TRBJ2-5; 8 bases match TRBD2. This CDR3 contains 15 residues. From germline, CDR1 is MDHEN and CDR2 SYDVKM. The ends lost 5 bases at V and 1 base at J; junction bases unmatched: 6. CDR3 protein: CASSRSGGSQETQYF. In DNA form, the CDR3 reads TGTGCCAGCAGTCGATCGGGGGGGTCCCAAGAGACCCAGTACTTC.

The chain couples TRBV18 to TRBJ2-2; 8 bases match TRBD1. The V gene's germline CDR1 is KGHSH and CDR2 LQKENI. The CDR3 covers 19 residues. The V gene end was trimmed by 3 bases and the J gene end by 3 bases; junction bases not matched to a gene: 15. The CDR3 nucleotides read TGTGCCAGCTCACCCCAATCGACAGGGGTGTTGCTTGACACCGGGGAGCTGTTTTTT. Amino acids: CASSPQSTGVLLDTGELFF.

The V gene is TRBV24-1, the J gene TRBJ1-5, with 10 bases that match TRBD1. This CDR3 has 20 residues. Germline V gene lookup returns CDR1 KGHDR and CDR2 SFDVKD. V was pared by 4 bases and J by 0 bases, with 14 bases of the junction left unmatched. CDR3 sequence reads: CATSDVQRDRGRGSNQPQHF. CDR3 bases: TGTGCCACCAGTGACGTCCAACGGGACAGGGGAAGGGGTAGCAATCAGCCCCAGCATTTT.

This clone came up once. This chain joins TRBV9 and TRBJ1-4; no reliable D call. This CDR3 contains 16 residues. Trimming took off 0 bases at V and 0 bases at J, with 9 bases between the two ends. In germline, CDR1 is SGDLS, CDR2 YYNGEE. DNA of the CDR3: TGTGCCAGCAGCGTAGCCCCAGGTCCAACTAATGAAAAACTGTTTTTT. Translated, it gives CASSVAPGPTNEKLFF.

The chain uses TRBV7-9 and TRBJ1-2; 11 bases are a match to TRBD1. CDR1 and CDR2 (germline): SEHNR, FQNEAQ (reference sequence). The CDR3 runs to 14 residues. Trimming cost V 5 bases and J 8 bases; bases outside gene matches: 7. The DNA for the CDR3 is TGTGCCAGCAGCACCGGACAGGGGGCAAAAGGCTACACCTTC. Translated: CASSTGQGAKGYTF.

The chain couples TRBV6-5 to TRBJ2-1; 9 nucleotides line up with TRBD2. Germline V CDR1 and CDR2: MNHEY, SVGAGI. This CDR3 spans 15 amino acids. J was trimmed by 6 bases and V by 6 bases; bases with no gene match: 9. Here the CDR3 reads CASSPGLAVPNEQFF. The CDR3 DNA sequence: TGTGCCAGCAGCCCGGGACTAGCTGTCCCCAATGAGCAGTTCTTC.

CDR3 DNA sequence: TGTGCCAGCAGCCAAGAGGAGAGGACTAGCTTGGAGACCCAGTACTTC. Amino acids: CASSQEERTSLETQYF. The V and J genes are TRBV14 and TRBJ2-5, with 8 bases lining up with TRBD2. The CDR3 is 16 amino acids. V gave up 0 bases and J gave up 5 bases; unmatched junction bases: 8. CDR1 is SGHDN and CDR2 is FVKESK in the germline V gene. Using reference TRBV14 and TRBJ2-5 for the parts outside the CDR3, the full variable domain is EAGVTQFPSHSVIEKGQTVTLRCDPISGHDNLYWYRRVMGKEIKFLLHFVKESKQDESGMPNNRFLAERTGGTYSTLKVQPAELEDSGVYFCASSQEERTSLETQYFGPGTRLLVL.

The CDR3 nucleotides are TGTGCCAGCAGCGCTAGATTCCCGAATTCACCCCTCCACTTT. It codes for CASSARFPNSPLHF. V gene TRBV7-9 combines with J gene TRBJ1-6; D gene ambiguous. The germline CDR1 and CDR2 sequences are SEHNR and FQNEAQ (reference sequence). Trimming took 5 bases from V and 7 from J, leaving 12 bases between them. The CDR3 is 14 amino acids.

The rearrangement uses TRBV5-1 and TRBJ2-1; D is uncertain. Germline V gives CDR1 SGHRS, CDR2 YFSETQ. This CDR3 has 12 residues. V lost 6 bases to trimming and J lost 8 bases, with 12 bases between them. CDR3 coding DNA: TGCGCCAGCATTTCCATGGTAGATGAGCAGTTCTTC. The encoded protein is CASISMVDEQFF.

The gene calls are TRBV5-6 and TRBJ2-1, with TRBD1 matching over 7 bases. The CDR3 is 16 residues long. J was trimmed by 0 bases and V by 6 bases; bases with no gene match: 9. From germline, CDR1 is SGHDT and CDR2 YYEEEE. CDR3 DNA sequence: TGTGCCAGCATCCAGACAGGGTTCAGCTCCTACAATGAGCAGTTCTTC. Translated: CASIQTGFSSYNEQFF.

The rearrangement joins TRBV2 to TRBJ1-2; weak D call: TRBD1 (5 bases). The V end was cut by 4 bases, the J end by 2 bases, with 8 bases between. Per the germline V gene, CDR1 is SNHLY and CDR2 is FYNNEI. There are 13 residues in the CDR3. CDR3 DNA sequence: TGTGCCAGCAGTGGATGGGGCAACTATGGCTACACCTTC. This translates into CASSGWGNYGYTF.

This clone was recorded once. The chain couples TRBV10-3 to TRBJ1-2; weak D call: TRBD1 (6 bases). The CDR3 is made up of 13 amino acids. Germline V gene sequence: CDR1 ENHRY, CDR2 SYGVKD. Trimming left V 6 bases short and J 4 bases short, with 12 bases between. The CDR3 DNA sequence: TGTGCCATCAGATCCGGACAGTTCTATGGCTACACCTTC. This gives the protein CAIRSGQFYGYTF.